This T cell receptor (beta chain) is from a study of vaccination effects on CD4 cells after COVID-19. Study outcomes and limitations: Early timepoints after infection were absent, and convalescent patients were few in the study.

The CDR3 sequence is 15 residues long. Germline CDR1 and CDR2: SNHLY and FYNNEI. V was shortened by 2 bases and J by 4 bases, with 15 bases between the two germline ends. Points on this clone: What it binds is not known.

Before sequencing took place, the ViraFEST assay used viral peptide pools to expand antigen-specific CD4+ T cells. Subsequent to a culture period of about nine days, CD4+ T cells were isolated. All vaccine recipients tested negative for nucleocapsid antibodies and had never contracted SARS-CoV-2 infection. The table came from immunoSEQ multiplex PCR; TCRdb's copy has only in-frame clones and leaves some out. The profile shows 65,000 to 90,000 clones, 60% to 85% of them singletons. The input for sequencing was CD4+ T cells from PBMCs cultured with SARS-CoV-2 spike peptides, taken before COVID-19 vaccination. The gene calls are TRBV2 and TRBJ2-7; the D gene is possibly TRBD1 (6 bases). The receptor was derived from a human donor who received a COVID-19 vaccine. The chain's CDR3 is CASSELGGRGYEQYV. The CDR3 nucleotides are TGTGCCAGCAGTGAATTAGGGGGAAGAGGGTACGAGCAGTACGTC.